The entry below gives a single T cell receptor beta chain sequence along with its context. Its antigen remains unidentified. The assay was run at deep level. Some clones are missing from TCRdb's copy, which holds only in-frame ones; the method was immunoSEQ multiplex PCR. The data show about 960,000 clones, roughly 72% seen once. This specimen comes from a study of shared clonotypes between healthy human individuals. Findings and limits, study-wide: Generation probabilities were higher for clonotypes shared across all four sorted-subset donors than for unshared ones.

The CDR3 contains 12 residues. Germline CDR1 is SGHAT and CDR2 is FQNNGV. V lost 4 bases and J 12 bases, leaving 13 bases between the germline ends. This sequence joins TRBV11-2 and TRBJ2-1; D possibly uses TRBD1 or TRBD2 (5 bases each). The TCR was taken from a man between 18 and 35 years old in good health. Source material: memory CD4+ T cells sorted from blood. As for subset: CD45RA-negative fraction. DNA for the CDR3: TGTGCCAGCAGCTACCGGGACCCACGGCAGTTCTTC. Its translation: CASSYRDPRQFF.